Listed below are T cell receptor beta chains from one sample, sequenced in a study of T cell responses to AZD1222 COVID-19 vaccine. Sequencing used immunoSEQ multiplex PCR; TCRdb keeps in-frame clones, though not all of them. In the table there are 150,000 to 200,000 clones, about nine tenths of which are singletons. Material: peripheral blood, obtained 28 days after the second AZD1222 dose. The receptor source for this set is an adult who received the AZD1222 COVID-19 vaccine. The CDR3 runs from the conserved cysteine through the conserved F or W. Fields, in order: D gene, clone size, J gene, CDR3 length, V gene, CDR3 protein, CDR3 DNA. A D gene is named only where the DNA matches it firmly. Rows may omit the clone size; those that give it use once, few, many or a size class.

TRBD1 once TRBJ1-2 14 TRBV7-2 CASSLVWTGAGYTF TGTGCCAGCAGCTTAGTATGGACAGGAGCTGGCTACACCTTC
- - TRBJ1-6 15 TRBV28 CASSLNVGDNSPLHF TGTGCCAGCAGTTTAAACGTAGGGGATAATTCACCCCTCCACTTT
- - TRBJ1-1 13 TRBV6-5 CASSSEDRSEAFF TGTGCCAGCAGTTCCGAGGACAGATCTGAAGCTTTCTTT
- - TRBJ2-2 14 TRBV6-4 CASSEGLNTGELFF TGTGCCAGCAGTGAAGGTCTGAACACCGGGGAGCTGTTTTTT
- - TRBJ1-6 14 TRBV2 CASSEIGFNSPLHF TGTGCCAGCAGTGAAATAGGGTTTAATTCACCCCTCCACTTT
- - TRBJ1-4 16 TRBV28 CASSNVWGGRDEKLFF TGTGCCAGCAGCAACGTTTGGGGCGGGAGGGATGAAAAACTGTTTTTT
TRBD1 - TRBJ1-4 14 TRBV30 CAWSTQGAREKLFF TGTGCCTGGAGTACCCAGGGGGCCCGCGAAAAACTGTTTTTT
- - TRBJ1-4 15 TRBV28 CASSLPGHAGEKLFF TGTGCCAGCAGTTTACCCGGGCACGCCGGCGAAAAACTGTTTTTT
- - TRBJ1-3 15 TRBV5-1 CASSFAEGLGNTIYF TGCGCCAGCAGCTTTGCGGAGGGGCTTGGAAACACCATATATTTT
TRBD2 few TRBJ2-3 12 TRBV12-3/TRBV12-4 CASSLGRGAQYF TGTGCCAGCAGTTTGGGCCGGGGGGCGCAGTATTTT
TRBD2 once TRBJ2-3 14 TRBV29-1 CSVVGGGAVDTQYF TGCAGCGTTGTAGGCGGGGGGGCCGTGGATACGCAGTATTTT
- - TRBJ2-5 15 TRBV9 CASSVARGPGETQYF TGTGCCAGCAGCGTAGCGAGGGGACCAGGAGAGACCCAGTACTTC
- - TRBJ2-7 15 TRBV6-5 CASSYREHLSYEQYF TGTGCCAGCAGTTATCGGGAACACCTTTCCTACGAGCAGTACTTC
TRBD2 - TRBJ2-7 16 TRBV28 CASPPSLAGTSYEQYF TGTGCCAGCCCCCCATCACTAGCGGGGACATCCTACGAGCAGTACTTC
- - TRBJ2-1 13 TRBV19 CATKAGAYNEQFF TGTGCCACCAAGGCAGGGGCATACAATGAGCAGTTCTTC
- few TRBJ1-5 14 TRBV5-1 CASSLGDGDQPQHF TGCGCCAGCAGCTTAGGGGACGGGGATCAGCCCCAGCATTTT
- once TRBJ2-7 12 TRBV10-3 CAISERLYEQYF TGTGCCATCAGTGAGAGGCTCTACGAGCAGTACTTC
- - TRBJ2-1 15 TRBV19 CASTQRRRAENEQFF TGTGCCAGTACACAGCGGCGGAGGGCCGAGAATGAGCAGTTCTTC
TRBD1 - TRBJ1-2 15 TRBV28 CASSSRTGLNYGYTF TGTGCCAGCAGTTCTAGGACAGGGCTTAACTATGGCTACACCTTC
- - TRBJ2-2 15 TRBV7-2 CASRPGGSRTGELFF TGTGCCAGCAGACCCGGCGGCAGTCGAACCGGGGAGCTGTTTTTT
TRBD1 - TRBJ1-4 14 TRBV5-1 CASSPGQYNEKLFF TGCGCCAGCAGCCCGGGACAGTATAATGAAAAACTGTTTTTT
- - TRBJ2-5 17 TRBV18 CASSPPSVLPGPETQYF TGTGCCAGCTCACCACCTAGCGTTCTACCGGGGCCAGAGACCCAGTACTTC
TRBD2 - TRBJ2-5 16 TRBV10-3 CAISGTSGRGQETQYF TGTGCCATCAGCGGGACTAGCGGGAGGGGGCAAGAGACCCAGTACTTC
- - TRBJ1-5 14 TRBV3-1/TRBV3-2 CASTPDGGNQPQHF TGTGCCAGCACCCCGGACGGTGGCAATCAGCCCCAGCATTTT
- - TRBJ1-5 14 TRBV19 CASSQSVSNQPQHF TGTGCCAGTAGTCAAAGCGTCAGCAATCAGCCCCAGCATTTT
TRBD2 - TRBJ2-1 13 TRBV10-2 CASTAGGTNEQFF TGCGCCAGCACAGCGGGGGGAACCAATGAGCAGTTCTTC
TRBD1 medium-sized TRBJ1-6 13 TRBV25-1 CASSRGTNSPLHF TGTGCCAGCAGCAGGGGGACTAATTCACCCCTCCACTTT
TRBD2 - TRBJ2-7 13 TRBV12-3/TRBV12-4 CASSLGTTYEQYF TGTGCCAGCAGTTTGGGGACTACCTACGAGCAGTACTTC
TRBD2 few TRBJ2-7 18 TRBV4-3 CASSQDTPGTSGFREQYF TGCGCCAGCAGCCAAGATACGCCCGGGACTAGCGGTTTTCGGGAGCAGTACTTC
- - TRBJ2-3 14 TRBV18 CASSPRGGQDTQYF TGTGCCAGCTCACCACGGGGTGGGCAGGATACGCAGTATTTT
- once TRBJ2-7 15 TRBV6-5 CASSRSMQGGYEQYF TGTGCCAGCAGTAGAAGTATGCAGGGAGGTTACGAGCAGTACTTC
- - TRBJ1-3 16 TRBV14 CASSLTIWAGGNTIYF TGTGCCAGCAGCCTTACTATTTGGGCCGGTGGAAACACCATATATTTT
- once TRBJ1-4 13 TRBV18 CANLQGFNEKLFF TGTGCCAACTTACAGGGTTTTAATGAAAAACTGTTTTTT
- - TRBJ1-2 13 TRBV2 CASLGVRGYGYTF TGTGCCAGCTTAGGGGTGAGGGGCTATGGCTACACCTTC
TRBD1 once TRBJ1-3 15 TRBV5-1 CASSLEQGPGNTIYF TGCGCCAGCAGCTTGGAACAGGGGCCCGGAAACACCATATATTTT
TRBD2 - TRBJ2-5 16 TRBV7-2 CASSLGLAGGKETQYF TGTGCCAGCAGCTTAGGGCTAGCGGGGGGGAAAGAGACCCAGTACTTC
- - TRBJ1-1 17 TRBV5-8 CASSLGIRKAWNTEAFF TGTGCCAGCAGCTTGGGTATCCGGAAAGCCTGGAACACTGAAGCTTTCTTT
- - TRBJ2-7 12 TRBV2 CASTRDEYEQYF TGTGCCAGCACCCGGGACGAATACGAGCAGTACTTC
TRBD1 - TRBJ2-5 15 TRBV6-5 CASSRTGRSQETQYF TGTGCCAGCAGTAGGACAGGGAGATCCCAAGAGACCCAGTACTTC